A selection of T cell receptor beta chains follows, all from one sample in a study of Ad26.COV2.S vaccination and SARS-CoV-2 variants. The method was immunoSEQ multiplex PCR; TCRdb's version includes in-frame clones alone and lacks a portion of them. The sample lists about 680,000 clones, more than 80% occurring once. Sample: peripheral blood, taken in a trial of Ad26.COV2.S vaccine versus placebo. The receptors come from a person aged 18-60 years who received the Ad26.COV2.S COVID-19 vaccine or a placebo. CDR3s include the opening cysteine and the closing phenylalanine or tryptophan. Only some rows state a clone size, as once, few, many or a class for expanded clones.

abundance,len,v_gene,CDR3aa
once,12,TRBV11-2,CASSLGTLSTDF
NA,14,TRBV4-2,CASSQQGRGYEQYF
NA,12,TRBV5-1,CASSELNYGYTF
NA,14,TRBV29-1,CSVELGTGGTEAFF
NA,16,TRBV3-1/TRBV3-2,CASSQDMGSQDSPLHF
NA,16,TRBV5-4,CASSPIRGVNTGELFF
NA,14,TRBV7-2,CASDSGRTYNEQFF
NA,17,TRBV7-9,CASSLAGQSTAKNIQYF
NA,14,TRBV6-4,CASREDRGAGPYTF
NA,14,TRBV27,CASSSGRRAQPQHF
NA,11,TRBV12-3/TRBV12-4,CASSRDYGYTF
NA,14,TRBV30,CAWSVRQGGSPLHF
NA,14,TRBV15,CATSRGPLDEKLFF
NA,15,TRBV2,CASSKAGQEYQPQHF
NA,13,TRBV20-1,CSASKGGGNEQFF
NA,13,TRBV9,CASSVAARDEQYF
NA,14,TRBV3-1/TRBV3-2,CASSPSNYGNTIYF
NA,17,TRBV5-1,CASSLGPSGGWNTEAFF
NA,14,TRBV27,CASSTRESNQPQHF
NA,11,TRBV29-1,CSAPLQVVAFF
NA,16,TRBV2,CASIGDGRGYDYGYTF
NA,16,TRBV4-3,CASSQVAGDADTEAFF
NA,15,TRBV2,CASRGTGTSGNTIYF
NA,16,TRBV9,CASSVGLLAGGETQYF
NA,13,TRBV11-2,CASSFTITDTQYF
NA,13,TRBV12-3/TRBV12-4,CASRRTGFYEQYF
NA,16,TRBV24-1,CATSDPDRDLYNEQFF
NA,14,TRBV9,CASSVEAAWGTQYF
once,13,TRBV27,CASMEGNTDTQYF
NA,18,TRBV10-3,CAISESPHTLTGGEKLFF
NA,16,TRBV19,CASSISRTGRRTEAFF
once,15,TRBV19,CASLDRGRSNEKLFF
NA,15,TRBV15,CATSRVGTGANVLTF
NA,10,TRBV6-6,CAIEGNGYTF
NA,15,TRBV27,CASSLSLLAVDTQYF
NA,13,TRBV4-2,CASSQEGSYEQYF
NA,14,TRBV12-5,CASGLYRGNYGYTF
NA,15,TRBV6-6,CASRNNGARNQPQHF
NA,15,TRBV7-2,CASSLVGDRGNEQYF
NA,13,TRBV5-5,CASSLWLAGGYTF
NA,10,TRBV29-1,CSVLDTEAFF
NA,14,TRBV29-1,CSVAITRVAYEQYF
NA,13,TRBV24-1,CATGQGYDQPQHF
NA,14,TRBV19,CASSIRSFGTEAFF
NA,15,TRBV5-4,CASGRGTGGGYEQYF
NA,17,TRBV7-2,CASSLLGGANSGNTIYF
NA,13,TRBV11-3,CASSYWGGETQYF
once,15,TRBV13,CASSPGGRNTGELFF
NA,12,TRBV30,CAWSHGDGELFF
few,14,TRBV13,CASSMGRPNYGYTF
NA,15,TRBV5-4,CASRDLAGGHYEQYF
NA,15,TRBV13,CASSLGAGIPDTQYF
NA,14,TRBV4-2,CASSQGDGGQPQHF
NA,13,TRBV4-2,CASSRGVDQPQHF
NA,16,TRBV10-3,CAISEFATGGGTEAFF
NA,16,TRBV7-2,CASSLEASQGGTEAFF
NA,14,TRBV5-5,CASSLRGSNQPQHF